This TCR beta chain comes out of a study of blood T cell repertoires in COVID-19. Per the original methods: Amplified reference gene primers provided the basis for estimating nucleated cell counts. Measured with immunoSEQ multiplex PCR; TCRdb has only the in-frame clones, and not every one. V, J and clone size reflect that table, while D and trimming were determined from the DNA. The table has 150,000 to 200,000 clones, around 80% seen once; the top ten hold approximately 10%. V lost 5 bases, J lost 2 bases, and 3 bases stayed unmatched. The CDR3 has 14 amino acids. The germline gives CDR1 SGHNT, CDR2 YENEEA. Seattle cases were enrolled at active infection and followed longitudinally.

The J gene is TRBJ1-3, the V gene TRBV11-3; 7 bases align to TRBD1. The sequenced sample consisted of peripheral blood. This TCR came from a woman aged 80 or older with COVID-19, enrolled during active disease. The CDR3 region has the DNA TGTGCCAGCAGCCAGGACAGGACTGGAAACACCATATATTTT. Translation gives CASSQDRTGNTIYF. The variable domain in full, with the rest retrieved from reference TRBV11-3 and TRBJ1-3, is EAGVVQSPRYKIIEKKQPVAFWCNPISGHNTLYWYLQNLGQGPELLIRYENEEAVDDSQLPKDRFSAERLKGVDSTLKIQPAELGDSAVYLCASSQDRTGNTIYFGEGSWLTVV.